What follows are 12 T cell receptor beta chains derived from one specimen sequenced in a study of T cell responses to AZD1222 COVID-19 vaccine. TCRdb keeps only in-frame clones here, not all; method: immunoSEQ multiplex PCR. The data contain about 99,000 clones, roughly 87% of them seen just once; the ten biggest clones take up less than 3.5%. Sequenced here: peripheral blood, sampled on day 0 of AZD1222 vaccination. These receptors were taken from an adult in good health.

The CDR3 DNA sequence: TGTGCCGCCCCCCCGCCCGACTCTGGAAACACCATATATTTT. Amino acid sequence: CAAPPPDSGNTIYF. The V and J genes are TRBV19 and TRBJ1-3, with no clear D. CDR1 is LNHDA, CDR2 SQIVND, per germline (reference sequence). The CDR3 extends over 14 amino acids. The germline V and J ends were trimmed by 11 bases and 0 bases, with 14 bases remaining between them.

The J gene is TRBJ1-3, the V gene TRBV6-8; D perhaps matches TRBD1 (5 bases). The CDR3 is 17 amino acids. Between the trimmed V and J ends, which lost 5 bases and 0 bases, there was a span of 17 bases. Germline V lookup: CDR1 MNHGY, CDR2 SAAAGT. CDR3 loop: CASSPNRSRASGNTIYF. CDR3 nucleotides: TGTGCCAGCAGTCCCAACAGGTCCAGAGCCTCTGGAAACACCATATATTTT.

The V and J genes are TRBV6-2 or TRBV6-3 and TRBJ1-2; TRBD1 is a possible D gene (6 bases). The length of the CDR3 is 15 residues. V was shortened by 3 bases and J by 8 bases, with 19 bases between the two germline ends. Germline loops: CDR1 MNHEY, CDR2 SVGEGT. DNA of the CDR3: TGTGCCAGCAGTTATGGGGGCGACGGGACCTCCGGCTACACCTTC. Amino acid sequence: CASSYGGDGTSGYTF.

The chain employs TRBV6-1 and TRBJ2-7; a weak D match, TRBD2 (5 bases). V lost 1 base and J 2 bases, leaving 6 bases between the germline ends. This CDR3 contains 13 residues. CDR1 and CDR2 from the germline V gene are MNHNS and SASEGT. CDR3 sequence: CASSEGLPYEQYV. As DNA, the CDR3 is TGTGCCAGCAGTGAAGGACTACCCTACGAGCAGTACGTC.

This chain's CDR3 is CASSVSSTNTGELFF. The CDR3 coding sequence is TGTGCCAGCAGCGTCTCTAGCACGAACACCGGGGAGCTGTTTTTT. The chain links TRBV9 to TRBJ2-2; tentative D call: TRBD2 (5 bases). Trimming left V 2 bases short and J 0 bases short, with 8 bases between. From germline, CDR1 is SGDLS and CDR2 YYNGEE. This CDR3 region has 15 residues.

The chain carries TRBV12-5 and TRBJ1-3; TRBD1 agrees at 8 bases. Losses at the gene ends were 0 bases for V and 2 bases for J; bases not matched to a gene: 12. Looked up from germline, CDR1 is LGHNT and CDR2 is FRNRAP. The CDR3 has 19 amino acids. This CDR3 is CASGLVQGTGLLAGNTIYF. The DNA for the CDR3 is TGTGCTAGTGGTTTGGTACAAGGGACAGGTCTACTTGCTGGAAACACCATATATTTT.

Turning to this clone: The junction departs from germline at one end; a sequencing error may be responsible. This chain uses TRBV6-5 with TRBJ1-1; D may be TRBD1 (6 bases). The CDR3 is made up of 12 amino acids. Germline lookup yields CDR1 MNHEY and CDR2 SVGAGI. The CDR3 DNA sequence: TGTGCCAGCAGTTCTCATATCAGGGGATGGGAGTTT. Encoded protein: CASSSHIRGWEF.

The rearrangement links TRBV4-2 to TRBJ2-3; 11 bases match TRBD2. Germline loops: CDR1 LGHNA, CDR2 YNFKEQ. This CDR3 spans 17 amino acids. J gave up 0 bases and V 1 base, and 3 bases lay outside the gene matches. The CDR3 here is CASSQGTSGRSTDTQYF. CDR3 DNA: TGTGCCAGCAGCCAAGGGACTAGCGGGCGTAGCACAGATACGCAGTATTTT.

V is TRBV7-6 and J is TRBJ2-1, with 14 bases that match TRBD2. Germline V gene lookup returns CDR1 SGHVS and CDR2 FNYEAQ. The V and J ends lost 2 bases and 8 bases, in that order; junction bases with no gene match: 8. The CDR3 covers 17 residues. The CDR3 DNA sequence: TGTGCCAGCAGCTTACAAGGGGGGACTAGCGGGAGCTATGAGCAGTTCTTC. This sequence encodes CASSLQGGTSGSYEQFF. Supplemented by reference TRBV7-6 and TRBJ2-1, the full variable domain reads GAGVSQSPRYKVTKRGQDVALRCDPISGHVSLYWYRQALGQGPEFLTYFNYEAQQDKSGLPNDRFSAERPEGSISTLTIQRTEQRDSAMYRCASSLQGGTSGSYEQFFGPGTRLTVL.

This clone was picked up one time. The chain employs TRBV15 and TRBJ2-7; 7 bases are shared with TRBD2. Germline-derived CDR1 and CDR2 are LNHNV and YYDKDF (reference sequence). This CDR3 has 15 amino acids. The trim removed 5 bases at V and 2 bases at J, leaving 9 bases unmatched. In nucleotides, the CDR3 is TGTGCCACCAGCCCCCCTGGGGGGAGGGCCTACGAGCAGTACGTC. Amino acid sequence: CATSPPGGRAYEQYV.

The rearrangement links TRBV30 to TRBJ1-5; the match to TRBD1 covers 7 bases. Per the germline V gene, CDR1 is GTSNPN and CDR2 is SVGIG (reference sequence). The CDR3 is 12 residues long. The V and J ends lost 5 bases and 5 bases, in that order; junction bases with no gene match: 3. CDR3 residues: CAWGQDDQPQHF. CDR3 coding DNA: TGTGCCTGGGGACAGGATGATCAGCCCCAGCATTTT.

J is TRBJ1-3 and V is TRBV6-5, with 7 nucleotides matching TRBD1. V lost 6 bases to trimming and J lost 3 bases; unmatched junction nucleotides: 5. CDR1 is MNHEY, CDR2 SVGAGI, per germline. The CDR3 spans 14 residues. CDR3 nucleotides: TGTGCCAGCAGACCTCGACAGGGTGGAAACACCATATATTTT. The encoded protein is CASRPRQGGNTIYF.